This TCR beta chain was sequenced for a study of blood T cell repertoires in COVID-19. Profiled with immunoSEQ multiplex PCR; TCRdb holds only in-frame clones, not every one. The data contain about 230,000 clones, under 85% of them singletons. The ends were cut back, 3 bases at V and 5 bases at J, with 13 bases in the middle. The CDR3 extends over 13 amino acids. In germline, CDR1 is DFQATT, CDR2 SNEGSKA (reference sequence). The source of this sequence is a man aged 55 to 70 who had recovered from COVID-19. The chain carries TRBV20-1 and TRBJ1-2; no firm D call. The source material was PBMCs or T cells enriched from blood (not recorded which). The CDR3 coding sequence is TGCAGTGCTAGTGATGGACTGCCTTATGGCTACACCTTC. Its translation: CSASDGLPYGYTF.